The 28 T cell receptor beta chains in this list originate from one sample, sequenced in a study of cytomegalovirus exposure and HLA in healthy donors (dated by TCRdb to 2017 to 2019). The method behind the library was the immunoSEQ multiplex PCR assay. For the multiplex PCR, a mixture combining 60 forward primers for TCR Vbeta segments and 13 reverse primers for TCR Jbeta segments was used. This is the immuneACCESS table as TCRdb keeps it, with only in-frame sequences that have V and J called. A part of the clones is gone; compared with another copy, unresolved V genes explain less than half, and the rest is unexplained. Across this sample there are almost 200,000 clones, with around three quarters seen only once. 1.5% to 2% of the sample belongs to the ten largest clones. The sample consisted of PBMCs. The receptors stem from a man between 25 and 39 years old in good health and CMV-seronegative.

This clone was recorded a few times. The rearrangement joins TRBV7-9 to TRBJ1-1, with 10 bases fitting TRBD1. V trimming: 5 bases; J trimming: 4 bases; junction bases outside the gene matches: 4. The germline gives CDR1 SEHNR, CDR2 FQNEAQ (reference sequence). This CDR3 is 14 amino acids long. In nucleotides, the CDR3 is TGTGCCAGCAGCCCTTGGACAGGGGGCACTGAAGCTTTCTTT. Amino acids: CASSPWTGGTEAFF.

Notes on this clone: This same CDR3 is encoded by further DNA sequences in the sample. The rearrangement links TRBV28 to TRBJ2-7; 10 bases agree with TRBD2. Germline V gene lookup returns CDR1 MDHEN and CDR2 SYDVKM. V was pared by 2 bases and J by 4 bases, with 5 bases of the junction left unmatched. CDR3 length: 15 residues. The CDR3 is CASSLIAGGSYEQYF. The CDR3, as DNA: TGTGCCAGCAGTTTAATAGCGGGAGGATCGTACGAGCAGTACTTC.

A single count supports this clone. The chain employs TRBV28 and TRBJ2-5; the match to TRBD2 covers 12 bases. CDR3 length: 15 residues. V was pared by 5 bases and J by 5 bases, with 6 bases of the junction left unmatched. Germline CDR1 is MDHEN and CDR2 is SYDVKM. CDR3 in DNA: TGTGCCAGCAGTGTGACTAGCGGGAGCGGGGAGACCCAGTACTTC. It translates to CASSVTSGSGETQYF. The full variable domain, in which reference TRBV28 and TRBJ2-5 provide the parts outside the CDR3, is DVKVTQSSRYLVKRTGEKVFLECVQDMDHENMFWYRQDPGLGLRLIYFSYDVKMKEKGDIPEGYSVSREKKERFSLILESASTNQTSMYLCASSVTSGSGETQYFGPGTRLLVL.

The chain links TRBV7-9 to TRBJ2-7, with D hard to call. Germline V gene sequence: CDR1 SEHNR, CDR2 FQNEAQ (reference sequence). V lost 3 bases to trimming and J lost 6 bases, with 12 bases between them. This CDR3 region has 13 residues. Here the CDR3 DNA reads TGTGCCAGCAGCTTTGCAGGTACCGGCGAGCAGTACTTC. Translated, it gives CASSFAGTGEQYF.

The chain joins TRBV5-1 to TRBJ2-5; TRBD1 might be the D (6 bases). The CDR3 covers 14 residues. Germline loops: CDR1 SGHRS, CDR2 YFSETQ. V lost 2 bases to trimming and J lost 4 bases, with 12 bases between them. CDR3 coding DNA: TGCGCCAGCAGCTTTCCCCAGGGGCGAGAGACCCAGTACTTC. Translation: CASSFPQGRETQYF.

This clone was seen a handful of times. The rearrangement links TRBV5-6 to TRBJ2-1; D not resolved. CDR1 and CDR2 from the germline V gene are SGHDT and YYEEEE. The CDR3 has 13 residues. V was clipped by 3 bases and J by 9 bases, with 13 bases between them. CDR3 region: CASSWFALGEQFF. The CDR3 DNA is TGTGCCAGCAGCTGGTTTGCGCTTGGTGAGCAGTTCTTC.

The chain recombines TRBV29-1 with TRBJ2-3, with TRBD2 matching 7 bases. V was pared by 7 bases and J by 2 bases, with 9 bases of the junction left unmatched. CDR3 size: 14 residues. Germline V gene lookup returns CDR1 SQVTM and CDR2 ANQGSEA. In DNA form, the CDR3 reads TGCAGCGCACCACAGCGGGGATTCACAGATACGCAGTATTTT. This encodes CSAPQRGFTDTQYF.

On this clone itself: Other DNA sequences within the sample encode an identical CDR3. The chain joins TRBV6-1 to TRBJ1-6, with 8 nucleotides matching TRBD1. J lost 9 bases, V lost 5 bases, and 6 bases had no gene match. CDR3 length: 14 amino acids. CDR1 and CDR2 from the germline V gene are MNHNS and SASEGT. CDR3 in DNA: TGTGCCAGCAGTTCGGACAGGGCCCTTTCACCCCTCCACTTT. Protein product: CASSSDRALSPLHF.

The chain recombines TRBV4-1 with TRBJ1-5, with D possibly TRBD1 on 5 matching bases. The CDR3 extends over 13 amino acids. In germline, CDR1 is MGHRA, CDR2 YSYEKL. The V end was cut by 2 bases, the J end by 11 bases, with 13 bases between. The CDR3 sequence is CASSQQQELAQHF. The CDR3 region has the DNA TGCGCCAGCAGCCAACAACAGGAATTAGCCCAGCATTTT.

The chain uses TRBV25-1 and TRBJ1-4; 10 bases are shared with TRBD1. Trimming took 2 bases from V and 6 from J; bases not matched to a gene: 6. There are 16 residues in the CDR3. Germline CDR1 and CDR2: MGHDK and SYGVNS. Here the CDR3 DNA reads TGTGCCAGCAGTGAAGCGACAGGGGGCGCGGATGAAAAACTGTTTTTT. Encoded protein: CASSEATGGADEKLFF.

The chain joins TRBV4-2 to TRBJ2-2; 7 bases align to TRBD2. CDR1 LGHNA and CDR2 YNFKEQ come from the germline V gene. There are 17 residues in the CDR3. Germline trimming cut 1 base from V and 4 bases from J; bases unmatched to any gene: 9. The CDR3 DNA sequence: TGTGCCAGCAGCCAAGTTCTCGCGGGAGATCGCACCGGGGAGCTGTTTTTT. As protein: CASSQVLAGDRTGELFF.

The J gene is TRBJ2-7, the V gene TRBV11-3; the D gene is possibly TRBD1 (6 bases). V gave up 5 bases and J gave up 7 bases, with 15 bases separating them. Germline CDR1 reads SGHNT; CDR2 reads YENEEA. CDR3 length equals 13 residues. This CDR3 reads CASSPRDMREQYF. DNA of the CDR3: TGTGCCAGCAGCCCAAGGGACATGCGGGAGCAGTACTTC.

The rearrangement links TRBV7-8 to TRBJ1-2, with D possibly being TRBD1 (6 bases). CDR1 is SGHVS, CDR2 FQNEAQ, per germline. This CDR3 has 12 residues. The ends were cut back, 5 bases at V and 6 bases at J, with 10 bases in the middle. In DNA form, the CDR3 reads TGTGCCAGCAGCACGTGGACAGATGGCTACACCTTC. Translation: CASSTWTDGYTF.

This chain joins TRBV6-1 and TRBJ1-1; D might be TRBD1 (6 bases). Germline-derived CDR1 and CDR2 are MNHNS and SASEGT. V lost 9 bases and J 1 base, leaving 15 bases between the germline ends. The CDR3 is 14 residues long. The CDR3 region is CASRDKTGNTEAFF. CDR3 bases: TGTGCCAGTAGAGACAAGACAGGGAACACTGAAGCTTTCTTT.

The chain recombines TRBV25-1 with TRBJ1-1; perhaps TRBD1 as D (5 bases). CDR3 length: 14 residues. V shed 2 bases and J shed 1 base, with 8 bases lying between them. The germline CDR1 and CDR2 sequences are MGHDK and SYGVNS. The CDR3 loop reads CASSEVGQNTEAFF. In DNA form, the CDR3 reads TGTGCCAGCAGTGAAGTTGGACAGAACACTGAAGCTTTCTTT. The whole variable domain, filled in from reference TRBV25-1 and TRBJ1-1, reads EADIYQTPRYLVIGTGKKITLECSQTMGHDKMYWYQQDPGMELHLIHYSYGVNSTEKGDLSSESTVSRIRTEHFPLTLESARPSHTSQYLCASSEVGQNTEAFFGQGTRLTVV.

The V gene is TRBV15, the J gene TRBJ1-1, with D tentatively TRBD1 (5 bases). V was trimmed by 3 bases and J by 7 bases, leaving 15 bases between them. CDR1 and CDR2 (germline): LNHNV, YYDKDF (reference sequence). The CDR3 consists of 14 residues. The CDR3 loop reads CATSSHRRGLEAFF. The CDR3 DNA reads TGTGCCACCAGCAGCCACAGGAGGGGCCTTGAAGCTTTCTTT.

This chain links TRBV2 with TRBJ2-7; TRBD2 aligns across 12 bases. The CDR3 covers 15 residues. The J segment lost 0 bases and the V segment lost 6 bases, leaving 3 bases of the junction unmatched. Germline CDR1 SNHLY, CDR2 FYNNEI. CDR3 sequence reads: CASRWTSGNSYEQYF. Written as DNA, the CDR3 is TGTGCCAGCAGGTGGACTAGCGGGAACTCCTACGAGCAGTACTTC.

The table lists this clone with a few counts. This chain links TRBV5-1 with TRBJ2-5; TRBD2 might be the D (6 bases). This CDR3 is built from 14 residues. Germline V gene data show CDR1 as SGHRS and CDR2 as YFSETQ. With 1 base removed from V and 1 base from J, the gap between germline ends came to 8 bases. CDR3 region: CASSLRGIQETQYF. CDR3 bases: TGCGCCAGCAGCTTGCGGGGGATCCAAGAGACCCAGTACTTC.

The CDR3 DNA reads as TGCGCCAGCAGCCCCCGACAGTCTTCCTACAATGAGCAGTTCTTC. This encodes CASSPRQSSYNEQFF. The rearrangement joins TRBV4-1 to TRBJ2-1, with a tentative D call TRBD1 (5 bases). This CDR3 has 15 residues. The germline V gene has CDR1 MGHRA and CDR2 YSYEKL. Trimming stripped 4 bases from V and 1 base from J, with 11 bases between.

This chain uses TRBV13 with TRBJ2-1, with D possibly TRBD1 on 5 matching bases. V lost 0 bases to trimming and J lost 7 bases, with 16 bases between them. CDR1 and CDR2 (germline): PRHDT, FYEKMQ (reference sequence). This CDR3 spans 16 amino acids. The CDR3 DNA reads as TGTGCCAGCAGCTTAGGCGACAGTCCTCGACGGAATGAGCAGTTCTTC. Its protein is CASSLGDSPRRNEQFF.

V and J are TRBV15 and TRBJ1-6, with a weak D call TRBD1 (6 bases). The V end was cut by 3 bases, the J end by 0 bases, with 6 bases between. Germline CDR1 is LNHNV and CDR2 is YYDKDF (reference sequence). The length of the CDR3 is 15 residues. CDR3 in amino acids: CATSRDSSYNSPLHF. The DNA for the CDR3 is TGTGCCACCAGCAGGGACAGCTCCTATAATTCACCCCTCCACTTT.

The chain employs TRBV23-1 and TRBJ2-7, with 11 positions matching TRBD1. TRBV23-1 is marked as an open reading frame, function uncertain. The V and J ends lost 9 bases and 4 bases, in that order; junction bases with no gene match: 5. This CDR3 comprises 13 residues. CDR3 bases: TGCGCCAGTCCCCGGGACAGGGGGTACGAGCAGTACTTC. Translation: CASPRDRGYEQYF.

The chain couples TRBV6-5 to TRBJ2-7, with TRBD2 matching over 12 bases. The CDR3 is 15 residues long. V dropped 4 bases and J dropped 2; count of bases not matched to a gene: 3. Germline CDR1 and CDR2: MNHEY and SVGAGI. CDR3 sequence reads: CASSFRTSGAYEQYF. The CDR3 DNA is TGTGCCAGCAGTTTCCGGACTAGCGGGGCCTACGAGCAGTACTTC.

The chain combines TRBV4-2 with TRBJ2-1; the match to TRBD2 covers 11 bases. The V and J ends lost 0 bases and 8 bases, in that order; junction bases with no gene match: 3. CDR3 length: 15 residues. Germline V lookup: CDR1 LGHNA, CDR2 YNFKEQ. The DNA of the CDR3 is TGTGCCAGCAGCCAAGAACTAGCGGGAGTGGATGAGCAGTTCTTC. This codes for CASSQELAGVDEQFF.

This chain links TRBV6-5 with TRBJ1-4, with TRBD1 matching 9 bases. The CDR3 totals 15 residues. With 6 bases clipped from V and 8 bases from J, the junction kept 10 bases outside the gene matches. The V gene's germline CDR1 is MNHEY and CDR2 SVGAGI. The CDR3 region is CASRPTGGEEEKLFF. CDR3 DNA: TGTGCCAGCAGGCCTACAGGGGGCGAGGAGGAAAAACTGTTTTTT.

This sequence joins TRBV28 and TRBJ2-1, with D maybe TRBD2 (6 bases). This CDR3 is 15 amino acids long. The germline V gene encodes CDR1 MDHEN and CDR2 SYDVKM. Trimming removed 5 bases from V and 4 bases from J, with 15 bases in between. This CDR3 reads CASSLLAETYNEQFF. CDR3 DNA: TGTGCCAGCAGTCTTTTAGCGGAGACATACAATGAGCAGTTCTTC. Full variable domain (missing parts from reference TRBV28 and TRBJ2-1): DVKVTQSSRYLVKRTGEKVFLECVQDMDHENMFWYRQDPGLGLRLIYFSYDVKMKEKGDIPEGYSVSREKKERFSLILESASTNQTSMYLCASSLLAETYNEQFFGPGTRLTVL.

This chain joins TRBV5-4 and TRBJ2-3, with a weak D call TRBD2 (5 bases). V lost 5 bases, J lost 6 bases, and 19 bases lay in between. The length of the CDR3 is 15 residues. The V gene's germline CDR1 is SGHNT and CDR2 YYREEE (reference sequence). CDR3 sequence (DNA): TGTGCCAGCAGTCATTGGGTAGCGCGTACTGATACGCAGTATTTT. Its translation is CASSHWVARTDTQYF.

This clone was found once. V gene TRBV6-1 combines with J gene TRBJ2-7; 7 bases are shared with TRBD1. In germline, CDR1 is MNHNS, CDR2 SASEGT. This CDR3 has 14 amino acids. V dropped 4 bases and J dropped 3; count of bases not matched to a gene: 6. CDR3 protein: CASSVTGLYYEQYF. The CDR3 nucleotides read TGTGCCAGCAGTGTGACAGGGCTTTACTACGAGCAGTACTTC.